This section outlines one T cell receptor beta chain sequence together with its context. Its matching antigen is unknown. The length of the CDR3 is 14 residues. Trimming took off 4 bases at V and 2 bases at J, with 11 bases between the two ends. Germline CDR1 SGHDT, CDR2 YYEEEE. 13 Jbeta primers and 60 Vbeta primers were used for the PCR. Sequencing used immunoSEQ multiplex PCR; TCRdb keeps in-frame clones, though not all of them. The data show around 90,000 clones, with 60% to 65% seen just once and 2.3% held by the top ten. This sample is part of a study of cytomegalovirus exposure and HLA in healthy donors. Study-wide points: According to a later analysis, most TCR beta chains associated with CMV appeared HLA-restricted. Analysis performed later showed TCR beta chains linked to HLA being more clonally expanded than equally common others.

There were likely unrecorded immune exposures, though donors were nominally healthy when sampled. Sequencing was carried out using PBMCs. The J gene is TRBJ2-3, the V gene TRBV5-6, with D perhaps TRBD2 (5 bases). The TCR comes from a human donor in good health. The CDR3 is CASSLGKATDTQYF. CDR3 bases: TGTGCCAGCAGCCTCGGGAAAGCCACAGATACGCAGTATTTT.